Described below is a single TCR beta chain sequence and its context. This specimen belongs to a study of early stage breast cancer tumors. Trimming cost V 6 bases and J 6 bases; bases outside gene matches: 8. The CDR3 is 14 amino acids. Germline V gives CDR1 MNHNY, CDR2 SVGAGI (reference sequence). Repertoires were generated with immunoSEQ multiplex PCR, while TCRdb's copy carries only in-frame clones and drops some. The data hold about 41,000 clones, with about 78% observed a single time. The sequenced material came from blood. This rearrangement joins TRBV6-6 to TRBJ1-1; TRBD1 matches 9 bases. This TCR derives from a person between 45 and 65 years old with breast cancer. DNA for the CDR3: TGTGCCAGCAGACCAACAGGGGGCGGGTCTGAAGCTTTCTTT. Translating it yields CASRPTGGGSEAFF.